Below are 7 T cell receptor beta chains sequenced from a single sample in a study of cytomegalovirus exposure and HLA in healthy donors. The PCR ran on 60 Vbeta and 13 Jbeta primers. This table comes from immunoSEQ multiplex PCR, and its TCRdb copy is limited to in-frame clones, with some not included. The repertoire holds 35,000 to 45,000 clones, with roughly half as singletons. Sequenced input: PBMCs. These receptors originate from a human donor in good health.

This chain joins TRBV4-3 and TRBJ1-2, with D possibly TRBD1 on 6 matching bases. CDR1 is LGHNA and CDR2 is YSLEER in the germline V gene. V gave up 1 base and J gave up 7 bases, with 22 bases separating them. The CDR3 contains 17 residues. CDR3 amino acids: CASSQARQARQGRGYTF. The CDR3 DNA reads as TGCGCCAGCAGCCAAGCTAGACAGGCCAGACAAGGTCGTGGCTACACCTTC.

The chain links TRBV19 to TRBJ1-2, with D perhaps TRBD1 (5 bases). The CDR3 sequence is 15 residues long. Trimming shortened V by 5 bases and J by 4 bases, and 17 bases separated the two germline ends. Germline-derived CDR1 and CDR2 are LNHDA and SQIVND (reference sequence). This CDR3 is CASSATIQGTYGYTF. The CDR3 region has the DNA TGTGCCAGTAGTGCGACCATTCAGGGAACCTATGGCTACACCTTC.

The chain is built from TRBV11-2 and TRBJ1-1; no reliable D call. V lost 1 base and J lost 4, with 10 bases in between. CDR1 SGHAT and CDR2 FQNNGV come from the germline V gene. This CDR3 is 14 amino acids long. Written as DNA, the CDR3 is TGTGCCAGCAGCTTAGCGACACTAGGCACTGAAGCTTTCTTT. Its protein product is CASSLATLGTEAFF.

This clone was recorded only once. The chain has TRBV7-9 and TRBJ2-7; unclear D gene. Trimming pared 4 bases from V and 0 bases from J, leaving 13 bases between. Germline assignment: CDR1 SEHNR and CDR2 FQNEAQ (reference sequence). The CDR3 is made up of 15 amino acids. The CDR3: CASSSRIGASYEQYF. The DNA of the CDR3 is TGTGCCAGCAGCTCCAGGATAGGCGCCTCCTACGAGCAGTACTTC.

The chain employs TRBV9 and TRBJ1-1; 9 nucleotides align to TRBD1. Germline V gives CDR1 SGDLS, CDR2 YYNGEE. CDR3 length: 17 residues. After removal of 0 bases from V and 4 bases from J, the junction contained 10 bases not matched to a gene. For the CDR3, the DNA is TGTGCCAGCAGCGTAGCTGGTACAGGGGGCGCGGGCACTGAAGCTTTCTTT. The encoded protein is CASSVAGTGGAGTEAFF.

V is TRBV27 and J is TRBJ2-5, with TRBD1 matching over 9 bases. Unmatched junction bases numbered 6, after V lost 6 bases and J lost 7 bases. Germline CDR1 is MNHEY and CDR2 is SMNVEV (reference sequence). There are 13 residues in the CDR3. This CDR3 reads CASSYETGGTQYF. The CDR3 DNA reads TGTGCCAGCAGCTATGAGACAGGGGGGACCCAGTACTTC.

The V and J genes are TRBV6-4 and TRBJ1-1, with D perhaps matching TRBD1 (5 bases). V was trimmed by 2 bases and J by 1 base, leaving 8 bases between them. Per germline, CDR1 MRHNA and CDR2 SNTAGT. The CDR3 loop spans 14 amino acids. CDR3 protein: CASSDTDKNTEAFF. Written as DNA, the CDR3 is TGTGCCAGCAGTGACACGGACAAGAACACTGAAGCTTTCTTT.